The text below deals with one TCR beta chain. Its antigen is as yet unknown. This record belongs to a study of T cells after yellow fever vaccination. Turning to the study itself: The SMART-Seq v4 Ultra Low Input method served to prepare the low-cell-number fractions. The study's findings and limits: After the booster, 95% to 98% of CD4 and around nine tenths of CD8 primary-response clones were re-detected.

The V gene's germline CDR1 is LGHNA and CDR2 YSLEER. The CDR3 length is 14 residues. Trimming took off 0 bases at V and 6 bases at J, with 8 bases between the two ends. They built TCR cDNA with 5'RACE template switching, a step that put in a universal primer site and UMIs. TCRdb re-analysed the 5' RACE reads in MiXCR, keeping a single row per CDR3 protein. This sample has about 320,000 distinct CDR3 sequences, with around 4.3% found just once. Sequenced material: PBMCs, taken 15 days after the yellow fever booster vaccination. This chain connects TRBV4-3 to TRBJ2-2; no firm D call. This receptor was taken from a man younger than 30 who received the YFV17D yellow fever vaccine. The CDR3 region is CASSQDRHSGELFF. The CDR3 bases are TGCGCCAGCAGCCAAGATCGCCATTCCGGGGAGCTGTTTTTT.